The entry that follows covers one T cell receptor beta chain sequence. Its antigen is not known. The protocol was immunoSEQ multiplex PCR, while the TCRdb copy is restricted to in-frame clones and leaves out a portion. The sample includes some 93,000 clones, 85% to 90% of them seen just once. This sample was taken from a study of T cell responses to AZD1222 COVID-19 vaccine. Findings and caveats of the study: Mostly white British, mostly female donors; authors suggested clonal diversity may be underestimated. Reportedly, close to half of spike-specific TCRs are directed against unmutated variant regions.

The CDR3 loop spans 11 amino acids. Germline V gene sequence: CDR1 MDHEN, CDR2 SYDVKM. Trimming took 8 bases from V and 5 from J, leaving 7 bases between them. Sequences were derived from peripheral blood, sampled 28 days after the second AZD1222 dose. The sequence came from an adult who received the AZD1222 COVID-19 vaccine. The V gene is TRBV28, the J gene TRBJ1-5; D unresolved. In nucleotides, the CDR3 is TGTGCCAGCCGTGTCTATCAGCCCCAGCATTTT. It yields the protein CASRVYQPQHF.